This entry lists 29 T cell receptor beta chains sequenced from one sample in a study of shared clonotypes between healthy human individuals. Here immunoSEQ multiplex PCR was the method, and the copy in TCRdb shows in-frame clones only, minus some. This table has a few million clones, more than 85% appearing once. The sample comprised naive CD4+ T cells from PBMCs. Sample subset: CD45RA+ positively selected. The receptors stem from a man aged 18-30 years in good health. Some clones in this sample may be carry-over from other donors' samples.

The chain is built from TRBV30 and TRBJ2-7; 9 bases match TRBD2. V gave up 4 bases and J gave up 3 bases; unmatched junction bases: 4. The CDR3 is made up of 13 amino acids. Germline V gene data show CDR1 as GTSNPN and CDR2 as SVGIG (reference sequence). Here the CDR3 reads CAWIVSGGYEQYF. The CDR3 DNA sequence: TGTGCCTGGATAGTTAGCGGGGGCTACGAGCAGTACTTC.

As for this clone: Other nucleotide sequences from this sample produce the same CDR3. The chain employs TRBV19 and TRBJ2-1, with 10 bases lining up with TRBD2. This CDR3 spans 15 amino acids. The ends lost 3 bases at V and 4 bases at J; junction bases unmatched: 3. CDR1 is LNHDA, CDR2 SQIVND, per germline (reference sequence). The CDR3 nucleotides are TGTGCCAGTAGTATTAGGACTAGCGGTTACAATGAGCAGTTCTTC. It translates to CASSIRTSGYNEQFF.

This sequence joins TRBV9 and TRBJ2-1; D is undetermined. V was trimmed by 5 bases and J by 2 bases, leaving 17 bases between them. The CDR3 spans 16 residues. Germline CDR1 and CDR2: SGDLS and YYNGEE. As DNA, the CDR3 is TGTGCCAGCAGTAAAGAACAAGGACGGGCCTACAATGAGCAGTTCTTC. This sequence encodes CASSKEQGRAYNEQFF.

V and J are TRBV7-9 and TRBJ1-3, with D unresolved. V was clipped by 0 bases and J by 8 bases, with 5 bases between them. Per the germline V gene, CDR1 is SEHNR and CDR2 is FQNEAQ (reference sequence). The CDR3 length is 12 residues. In nucleotides, the CDR3 is TGTGCCAGCAGCTTAGCGTGGGACACCATATATTTT. Amino acid sequence: CASSLAWDTIYF.

The table lists this clone with a count of one. The chain is built from TRBV19 and TRBJ2-7; D remains unclear. With 5 bases removed from V and 4 bases from J, the gap between germline ends came to 12 bases. Germline assignment: CDR1 LNHDA and CDR2 SQIVND (reference sequence). This CDR3 has 13 residues. CDR3 sequence reads: CASSSNPDYEQYF. CDR3 sequence (DNA): TGTGCCAGTAGTTCAAACCCCGATTACGAGCAGTACTTC.

The chain links TRBV6-6 to TRBJ2-3, with TRBD2 identical over 12 bases. J lost 5 bases, V lost 5 bases, and 8 bases had no gene match. The CDR3 consists of 16 residues. The germline gives CDR1 MNHNY, CDR2 SVGAGI (reference sequence). CDR3 DNA sequence: TGTGCCAGCAGTCTCCCTAGCGGGAGGGCCGAAGATACGCAGTATTTT. The encoded protein is CASSLPSGRAEDTQYF.

The J gene is TRBJ2-6, the V gene TRBV19; 11 bases are shared with TRBD2. The CDR3 totals 18 residues. Germline V gene sequence: CDR1 LNHDA, CDR2 SQIVND (reference sequence). V lost 6 bases to trimming and J lost 1 base; unmatched junction nucleotides: 8. The DNA for the CDR3 is TGTGCCAGTAGGACGAGTAGCGGGAGGGTTTCTGGGGCCAACGTCCTGACTTTC. Translated, it gives CASRTSSGRVSGANVLTF.

The chain employs TRBV13 and TRBJ2-5; D is ambiguous. Germline CDR1 and CDR2: PRHDT and FYEKMQ (reference sequence). The CDR3 sequence is 14 residues long. Deletions cut 7 bases from V and 3 bases from J, with 15 bases between. CDR3 sequence (DNA): TGTGCCAGCACCCGACTCAACTGGGAAGAGACCCAGTACTTC. Translating it yields CASTRLNWEETQYF. The full variable domain, with the rest looked up from reference TRBV13 and TRBJ2-5, is AAGVIQSPRHLIKEKRETATLKCYPIPRHDTVYWYQQGPGQDPQFLISFYEKMQSDKGSIPDRFSAQQFSDYHSELNMSSLELGDSALYFCASTRLNWEETQYFGPGTRLLVL.

This clone was detected once. The rearrangement links TRBV29-1 to TRBJ1-2; D is possibly TRBD1 (5 bases). This CDR3 contains 13 residues. V was clipped by 7 bases and J by 2 bases, with 14 bases between them. Germline V lookup: CDR1 SQVTM, CDR2 ANQGSEA. The CDR3: CSAGPEGNYGYTF. In nucleotides, the CDR3 is TGCAGCGCTGGTCCCGAGGGGAACTATGGCTACACCTTC. Supplemented by reference TRBV29-1 and TRBJ1-2, the full variable domain reads SAVISQKPSRDICQRGTSLTIQCQVDSQVTMMFWYRQQPGQSLTLIATANQGSEATYESGFVIDKFPISRPNLTFSTLTVSNMSPEDSSIYLCSAGPEGNYGYTFGSGTRLTVV.

The J gene is TRBJ1-4, the V gene TRBV5-1, with 10 bases fitting TRBD1. CDR1 and CDR2 from the germline V gene are SGHRS and YFSETQ. J lost 7 bases, V lost 3 bases, and 18 bases had no gene match. The CDR3 contains 19 residues. The CDR3 sequence: CASSSTGTGATWEGEKLFF. In nucleotides, the CDR3 is TGCGCCAGCAGCTCAACCGGGACAGGGGCCACCTGGGAGGGTGAAAAACTGTTTTTT.

This clone came up once. This chain joins TRBV6-6 and TRBJ1-5; a weak D match, TRBD1 (5 bases). CDR1 is MNHNY, CDR2 SVGAGI, per germline (reference sequence). The CDR3 covers 15 residues. V was cut by 2 bases and J by 7 bases, with 15 bases left in between. The CDR3 DNA follows: TGTGCCAGCAGTTACCCCCCCCAGGGTGGACAGCCCCAGCATTTT. Protein product: CASSYPPQGGQPQHF.

The chain combines TRBV5-1 with TRBJ2-3; D remains ambiguous. This CDR3 has 15 amino acids. Trimming left V 5 bases short and J 4 bases short, with 17 bases between. Germline values: CDR1 SGHRS, CDR2 YFSETQ. The CDR3 reads CASRSPGTAADTQYF. The CDR3, as DNA: TGCGCCAGCAGGTCCCCGGGCACAGCCGCAGATACGCAGTATTTT.

The rearrangement uses TRBV28 and TRBJ2-5; 12 bases are a match to TRBD2. From germline, CDR1 is MDHEN and CDR2 SYDVKM. After removal of 4 bases from V and 5 bases from J, the junction contained 8 bases not matched to a gene. The CDR3 contains 16 residues. Here the CDR3 reads CASSSLTSGSGETQYF. DNA for the CDR3: TGTGCCAGCAGTTCCCTGACTAGCGGGAGTGGGGAGACCCAGTACTTC.

V is TRBV7-2 and J is TRBJ2-1, with D perhaps TRBD2 (5 bases). This CDR3 has 15 residues. Trimming took 7 bases from V and 2 from J, leaving 15 bases between them. Germline lookup yields CDR1 SGHTA and CDR2 FQGNSA. The CDR3 here is CASITLVNPYNEQFF. CDR3 bases: TGTGCCAGCATCACACTAGTTAATCCCTACAATGAGCAGTTCTTC.

The chain links TRBV7-9 to TRBJ2-1; 14 nucleotides match TRBD2. This CDR3 comprises 17 residues. The ends lost 5 bases at V and 8 bases at J; junction bases unmatched: 11. Germline V gene data show CDR1 as SEHNR and CDR2 as FQNEAQ (reference sequence). As DNA, the CDR3 is TGTGCCAGCAGCCCTCCGGGACTAGCGGGAGTTTGGGATGAGCAGTTCTTC. Translation: CASSPPGLAGVWDEQFF.

The V gene is TRBV7-9, the J gene TRBJ1-4; D is possibly TRBD1 (5 bases). The germline gives CDR1 SEHNR, CDR2 FQNEAQ (reference sequence). The CDR3 spans 15 residues. V lost 1 base and J lost 5, with 11 bases in between. Here the CDR3 reads CASSLGQSQNEKLFF. DNA for the CDR3: TGTGCCAGCAGCTTAGGACAGAGCCAGAATGAAAAACTGTTTTTT.

This clone was picked up one time. The identical CDR3 is also encoded by other nucleotide sequences in the sample. The chain employs TRBV9 and TRBJ1-2, with D unresolved. The CDR3 consists of 15 residues. Trimming removed 0 bases at V and 0 bases at J, with 9 bases between. Germline CDR1 reads SGDLS; CDR2 reads YYNGEE. CDR3 protein: CASSVVPGPNYGYTF. DNA for the CDR3: TGTGCCAGCAGCGTAGTCCCAGGCCCTAACTATGGCTACACCTTC.

Note on this clone: This sample includes further DNA sequences coding for the same CDR3. The chain is built from TRBV28 and TRBJ2-4; no firm D call. The CDR3 contains 15 residues. V was cut by 5 bases and J by 0 bases, with 11 bases left in between. The V gene's germline CDR1 is MDHEN and CDR2 SYDVKM. The CDR3 sequence: CASSRGDLAKNIQYF. For the CDR3, the DNA is TGTGCCAGCAGTCGTGGAGATCTAGCCAAAAACATTCAGTACTTC.

This sequence joins TRBV18 and TRBJ2-3; D might be TRBD1 or TRBD2, each matching 5 bases. Germline V gene lookup returns CDR1 KGHSH and CDR2 LQKENI. There are 16 residues in the CDR3. The V end was cut by 3 bases, the J end by 4 bases, with 17 bases between. CDR3 amino acids: CASSPPEGSAADTQYF. In DNA, the CDR3 is TGTGCCAGCTCACCCCCAGAGGGGTCCGCAGCAGATACGCAGTATTTT.

The V and J genes are TRBV11-3 and TRBJ1-3; no clear D gene. Trimming took off 1 base at V and 0 bases at J, with 7 bases between the two ends. Per germline, CDR1 SGHNT and CDR2 YENEEA. The CDR3 is made up of 15 amino acids. The CDR3 nucleotides read TGTGCCAGCAGCTTAGGTGGGAACTCTGGAAACACCATATATTTT. As protein: CASSLGGNSGNTIYF.

The rearrangement links TRBV2 to TRBJ1-1; D is unresolved. Germline values: CDR1 SNHLY, CDR2 FYNNEI. The CDR3 loop spans 12 amino acids. Deletions cut 6 bases from V and 6 bases from J, with 11 bases between. The CDR3 coding sequence is TGTGCCAGCAGGGGCGCAGGCCCTGAAGCTTTCTTT. Translating it yields CASRGAGPEAFF.

This chain uses TRBV5-5 with TRBJ2-7; D ambiguous. Germline V gene sequence: CDR1 SGHKS, CDR2 YYEKEE (reference sequence). The CDR3 has 15 residues. Trimming took 4 bases from V and 2 from J, leaving 16 bases between them. The CDR3: CASSPQFGLTYEQYF. The CDR3, as DNA: TGTGCCAGCAGCCCACAGTTCGGCTTAACCTACGAGCAGTACTTC. Based on the CDR3 plus reference TRBV5-5 and TRBJ2-7, the full variable domain is DAGVTQSPTHLIKTRGQQVTLRCSPISGHKSVSWYQQVLGQGPQFIFQYYEKEERGRGNFPDRFSARQFPNYSSELNVNALLLGDSALYLCASSPQFGLTYEQYFGPGTRLTVT.

This rearrangement joins TRBV6-1 to TRBJ1-4, with D maybe TRBD1 (6 bases). Germline CDR1 is MNHNS and CDR2 is SASEGT. The CDR3 loop spans 15 amino acids. Deletions cut 3 bases from V and 0 bases from J, with 8 bases between. The CDR3 DNA sequence: TGTGCCAGCAGTGAGCGACAGGCAACTAATGAAAAACTGTTTTTT. Translation gives CASSERQATNEKLFF.

The V call is TRBV25-1, the J call TRBJ2-1; TRBD2 agrees at 7 bases. CDR1 MGHDK and CDR2 SYGVNS come from the germline V gene. This CDR3 spans 17 amino acids. Germline trimming cut 1 base from V and 0 bases from J; bases unmatched to any gene: 6. The CDR3 is CASSESGGGSSYNEQFF. The CDR3 DNA reads as TGTGCCAGCAGTGAATCGGGGGGAGGCAGCTCCTACAATGAGCAGTTCTTC.

The chain has TRBV6-1 and TRBJ2-2, with D uncertain. Germline CDR1 is MNHNS and CDR2 is SASEGT. This CDR3 contains 14 residues. The V end was cut by 1 base, the J end by 5 bases, with 8 bases between. The CDR3 here is CASSEDNLTGELFF. CDR3 DNA: TGTGCCAGCAGTGAAGACAACCTGACCGGGGAGCTGTTTTTT.

The chain recombines TRBV5-6 with TRBJ2-1; a possible D gene is TRBD2 (5 bases). This CDR3 has 16 residues. The germline CDR1 and CDR2 sequences are SGHDT and YYEEEE. Deletions cut 5 bases from V and 3 bases from J, with 18 bases between. The CDR3: CASRRITFRDYNEQFF. As DNA, the CDR3 is TGTGCCAGCAGACGCATCACTTTCCGGGACTACAATGAGCAGTTCTTC.

Comment on this clone: A read error may produce the germline difference seen at one junction end. The J gene is TRBJ2-1, the V gene TRBV28, with a tentative D call TRBD2 (5 bases). Germline V CDR1 and CDR2: MDHEN, SYDVKM. CDR3 length equals 11 residues. The CDR3 sequence is CLSGPYNEQFF. The CDR3 nucleotides are TGCTTAAGCGGCCCCTACAATGAGCAGTTCTTC.

V usage is TRBV28 and J usage is TRBJ2-3; D call uncertain. The CDR3 length is 18 residues. Germline V gene lookup returns CDR1 MDHEN and CDR2 SYDVKM. Trimming took off 3 bases at V and 3 bases at J, with 22 bases between the two ends. CDR3 nucleotide sequence: TGTGCCAGCAGTTTCGTTGATAAAGATTGGAGTTCGACAGATACGCAGTATTTT. This translates into CASSFVDKDWSSTDTQYF.

This chain joins TRBV30 and TRBJ2-2; 8 positions match TRBD2. This CDR3 is 16 amino acids long. CDR1 is GTSNPN and CDR2 is SVGIG in the germline V gene (reference sequence). Trimming cost V 3 bases and J 3 bases; bases outside gene matches: 9. CDR3 protein: CAWRPRGAGDTGELFF. In DNA form, the CDR3 reads TGTGCCTGGAGGCCGCGGGGGGCGGGCGACACCGGGGAGCTGTTTTTT.